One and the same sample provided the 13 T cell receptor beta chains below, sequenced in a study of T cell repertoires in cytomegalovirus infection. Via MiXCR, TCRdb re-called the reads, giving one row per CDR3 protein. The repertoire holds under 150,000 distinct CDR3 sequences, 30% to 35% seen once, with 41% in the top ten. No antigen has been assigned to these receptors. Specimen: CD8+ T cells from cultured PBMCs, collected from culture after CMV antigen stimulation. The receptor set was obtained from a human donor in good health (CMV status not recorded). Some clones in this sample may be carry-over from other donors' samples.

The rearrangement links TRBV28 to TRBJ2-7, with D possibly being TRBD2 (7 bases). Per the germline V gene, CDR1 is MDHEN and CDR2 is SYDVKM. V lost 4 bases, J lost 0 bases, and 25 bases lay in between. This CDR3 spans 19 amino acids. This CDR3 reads CASSSPRSPGGGGSYEQYF. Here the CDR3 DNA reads TGTGCCAGCAGTTCCCCCCGATCCCCCGGGGGAGGGGGCTCCTACGAGCAGTACTTC. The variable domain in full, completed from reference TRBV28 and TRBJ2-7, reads DVKVTQSSRYLVKRTGEKVFLECVQDMDHENMFWYRQDPGLGLRLIYFSYDVKMKEKGDIPEGYSVSREKKERFSLILESASTNQTSMYLCASSSPRSPGGGGSYEQYFGPGTRLTVT.

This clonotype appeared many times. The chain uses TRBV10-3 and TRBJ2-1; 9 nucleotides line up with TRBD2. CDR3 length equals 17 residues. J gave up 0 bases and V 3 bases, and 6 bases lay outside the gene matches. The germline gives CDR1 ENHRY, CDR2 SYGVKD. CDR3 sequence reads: CAISDSASGDSYNEQFF. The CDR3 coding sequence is TGTGCCATCAGTGACTCGGCTAGCGGGGACTCCTACAATGAGCAGTTCTTC.

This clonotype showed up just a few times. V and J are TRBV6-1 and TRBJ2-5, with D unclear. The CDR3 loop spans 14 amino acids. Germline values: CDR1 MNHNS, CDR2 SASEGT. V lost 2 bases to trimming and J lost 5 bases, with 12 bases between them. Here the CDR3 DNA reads TGTGCCAGCAGTGAACTCCCAGAGGCGGAGACCCAGTACTTC. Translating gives CASSELPEAETQYF.

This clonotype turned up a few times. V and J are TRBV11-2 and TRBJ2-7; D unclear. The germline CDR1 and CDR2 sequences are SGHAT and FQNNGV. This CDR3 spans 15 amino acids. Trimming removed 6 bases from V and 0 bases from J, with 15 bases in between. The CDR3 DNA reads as TGTGCCAGCAGTTTCGGATGGCACGGCTCCTACGAGCAGTACTTC. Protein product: CASSFGWHGSYEQYF.

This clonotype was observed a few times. The CDR3 nucleotides are TGTGCCAGCAGCTTTGGGGGGGCGCAAAACGAGCAGTACTTC. Its protein product is CASSFGGAQNEQYF. The chain links TRBV7-2 to TRBJ2-7; maybe TRBD2 (7 bases). Germline V lookup: CDR1 SGHTA, CDR2 FQGNSA. V gave up 3 bases and J gave up 5 bases, with 14 bases separating them. CDR3 size: 14 residues.

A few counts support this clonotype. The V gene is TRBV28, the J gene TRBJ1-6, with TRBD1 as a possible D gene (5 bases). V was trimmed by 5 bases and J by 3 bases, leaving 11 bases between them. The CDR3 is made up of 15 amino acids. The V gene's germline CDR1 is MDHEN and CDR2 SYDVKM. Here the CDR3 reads CASSRRDGYNSPLHF. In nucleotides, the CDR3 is TGTGCCAGCAGTAGACGGGACGGCTATAATTCACCCCTCCACTTT.

CDR3 sequence: CASSQGGASGDTQYF. The CDR3 DNA is TGCGCCAGCAGCCAAGGGGGGGCTAGCGGAGATACGCAGTATTTT. The chain uses TRBV4-1 and TRBJ2-3, with D possibly matching TRBD2 (7 bases). The CDR3 contains 15 residues. The V end was cut by 1 base, the J end by 5 bases, with 13 bases between. Germline V CDR1 and CDR2: MGHRA, YSYEKL.

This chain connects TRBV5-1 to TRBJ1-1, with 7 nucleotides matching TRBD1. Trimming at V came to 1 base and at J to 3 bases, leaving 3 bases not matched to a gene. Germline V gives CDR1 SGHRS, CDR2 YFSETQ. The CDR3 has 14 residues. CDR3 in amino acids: CASSLNRGDTEAFF. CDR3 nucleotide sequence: TGCGCCAGCAGCTTGAACAGGGGCGACACTGAAGCTTTCTTT.

CDR3 DNA sequence: TGTGCCAGCAGTTACGCCGGGACTATAGATTTTAGCACAGATACGCAGTATTTT. Its protein product is CASSYAGTIDFSTDTQYF. This chain joins TRBV6-8 and TRBJ2-3; 7 nucleotides match TRBD2. CDR3 size: 18 residues. Germline trimming cut 2 bases from V and 0 bases from J; bases unmatched to any gene: 11. Germline V gene data show CDR1 as MNHGY and CDR2 as SAAAGT.

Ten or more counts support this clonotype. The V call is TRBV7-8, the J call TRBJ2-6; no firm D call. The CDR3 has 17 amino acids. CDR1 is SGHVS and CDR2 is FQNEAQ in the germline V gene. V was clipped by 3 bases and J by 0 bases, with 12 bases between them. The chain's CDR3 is CASSFSGLNSGANVLTF. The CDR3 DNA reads TGTGCCAGCAGCTTTTCCGGGCTTAACTCTGGGGCCAACGTCCTGACTTTC.

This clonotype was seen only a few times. The CDR3, as DNA: TGTGCCAGCAGTCAACGGGGACATTTGACCGGGGAGCTGTTTTTT. This gives the protein CASSQRGHLTGELFF. The V and J genes are TRBV6-5 and TRBJ2-2, with D maybe TRBD1 (6 bases). The CDR3 has 15 residues. Trimming shortened V by 5 bases and J by 5 bases, and 15 bases separated the two germline ends. The V gene's germline CDR1 is MNHEY and CDR2 SVGAGI.

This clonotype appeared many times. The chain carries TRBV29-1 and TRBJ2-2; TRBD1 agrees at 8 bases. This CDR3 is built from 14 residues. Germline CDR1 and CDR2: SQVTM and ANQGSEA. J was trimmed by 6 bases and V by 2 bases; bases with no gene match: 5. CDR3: CSVEIATGAGELFF. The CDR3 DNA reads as TGCAGCGTTGAAATTGCGACAGGGGCCGGGGAGCTGTTTTTT.

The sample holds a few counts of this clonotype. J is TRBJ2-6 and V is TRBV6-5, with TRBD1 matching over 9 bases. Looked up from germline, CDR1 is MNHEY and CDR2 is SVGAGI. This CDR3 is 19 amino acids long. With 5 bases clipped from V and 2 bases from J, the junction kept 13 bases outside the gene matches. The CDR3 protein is CASSLSIDRGIAGANVLTF. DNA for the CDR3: TGTGCCAGCAGTCTCTCCATTGACAGGGGGATAGCTGGGGCCAACGTCCTGACTTTC.